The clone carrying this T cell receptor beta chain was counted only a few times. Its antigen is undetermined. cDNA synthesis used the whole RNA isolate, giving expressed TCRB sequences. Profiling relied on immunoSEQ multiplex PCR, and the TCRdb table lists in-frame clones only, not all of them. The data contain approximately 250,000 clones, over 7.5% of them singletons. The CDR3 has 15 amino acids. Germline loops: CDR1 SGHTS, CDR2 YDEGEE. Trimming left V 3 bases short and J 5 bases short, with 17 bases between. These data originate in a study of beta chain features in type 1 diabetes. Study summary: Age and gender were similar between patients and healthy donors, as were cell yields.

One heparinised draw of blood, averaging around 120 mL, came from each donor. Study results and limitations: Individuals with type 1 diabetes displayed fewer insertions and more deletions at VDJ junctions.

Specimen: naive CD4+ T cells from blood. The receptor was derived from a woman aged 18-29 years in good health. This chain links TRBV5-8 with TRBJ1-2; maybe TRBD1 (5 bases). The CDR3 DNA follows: TGTGCCAGCAGCTCCTATGCCGGCCGGGGGTATGGCTACACCTTC. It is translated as CASSSYAGRGYGYTF.